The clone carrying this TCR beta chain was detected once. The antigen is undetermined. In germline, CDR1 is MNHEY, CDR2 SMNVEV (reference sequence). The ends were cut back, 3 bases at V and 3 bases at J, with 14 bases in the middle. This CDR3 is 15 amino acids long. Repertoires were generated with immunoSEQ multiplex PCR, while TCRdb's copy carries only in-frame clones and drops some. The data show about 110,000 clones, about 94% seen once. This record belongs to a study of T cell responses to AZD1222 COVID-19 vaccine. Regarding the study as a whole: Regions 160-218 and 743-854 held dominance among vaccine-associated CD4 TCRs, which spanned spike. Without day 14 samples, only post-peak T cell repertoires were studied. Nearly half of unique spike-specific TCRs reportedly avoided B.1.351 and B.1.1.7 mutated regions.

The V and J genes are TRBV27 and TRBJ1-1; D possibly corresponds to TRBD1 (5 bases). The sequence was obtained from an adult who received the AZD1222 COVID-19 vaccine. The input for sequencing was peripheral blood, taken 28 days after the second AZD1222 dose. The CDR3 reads CASSFWGSLHTEAFF. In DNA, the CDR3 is TGTGCCAGCAGTTTTTGGGGGAGCCTTCACACTGAAGCTTTCTTT.